The next 3 T cell receptor beta chains were all read from a single sample in a study of T cell repertoires in cytomegalovirus infection. Which antigens these TCRs recognize remains unknown. A single record per CDR3 protein comes from TCRdb applying MiXCR to the reads. The table lists about 280,000 distinct CDR3 sequences, 22% of them singletons. The material sequenced was cultured PBMCs, taken from culture after CMV antigen stimulation. All receptors derive from a human donor in good health (CMV status not recorded). Some clones in this sample may be carry-over from other donors' samples.

The table lists this clonotype with a few counts. V gene TRBV6-2 or TRBV6-3 combines with J gene TRBJ2-1; TRBD1 aligns across 9 bases. V lost 6 bases and J lost 4; bases outside the gene matches: 7. The CDR3 consists of 15 residues. Per germline, CDR1 MNHEY and CDR2 SVGEGT. The DNA of the CDR3 is TGTGCCAGCAGCAAACCGGGACAGGGTTACAATGAGCAGTTCTTC. It yields the protein CASSKPGQGYNEQFF.

This clonotype was detected a few times. The gene calls are TRBV11-3 and TRBJ2-2; 7 bases map to TRBD2. The CDR3 is made up of 15 amino acids. The J segment lost 2 bases and the V segment lost 6 bases, leaving 6 bases of the junction unmatched. Germline V CDR1 and CDR2: SGHNT, YENEEA. The chain's CDR3 is CASRQSGVNTGELFF. The CDR3 region has the DNA TGTGCCAGCAGACAGAGCGGGGTCAACACCGGGGAGCTGTTTTTT.

This clonotype was counted at least ten times. The rearrangement uses TRBV30 and TRBJ2-5; D remains ambiguous. V was shortened by 0 bases and J by 7 bases, with 6 bases between the two germline ends. This CDR3 contains 11 residues. CDR1 and CDR2 from the germline V gene are GTSNPN and SVGIG (reference sequence). This CDR3 is CAWSVLGTQYF. CDR3 nucleotides: TGTGCCTGGAGTGTACTGGGGACCCAGTACTTC.